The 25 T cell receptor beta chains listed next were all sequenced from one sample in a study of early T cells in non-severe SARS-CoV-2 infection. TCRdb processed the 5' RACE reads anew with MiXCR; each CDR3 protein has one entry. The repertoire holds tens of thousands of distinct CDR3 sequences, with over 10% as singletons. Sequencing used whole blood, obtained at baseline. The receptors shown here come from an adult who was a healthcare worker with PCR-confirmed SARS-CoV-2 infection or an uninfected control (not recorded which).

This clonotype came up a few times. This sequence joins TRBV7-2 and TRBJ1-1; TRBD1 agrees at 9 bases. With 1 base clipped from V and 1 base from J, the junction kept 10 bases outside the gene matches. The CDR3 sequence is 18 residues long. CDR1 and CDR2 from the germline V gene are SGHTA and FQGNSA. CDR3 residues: CASSLVVGDRGWNTEAFF. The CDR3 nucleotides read TGTGCCAGCAGCTTAGTGGTGGGAGACAGGGGGTGGAACACTGAAGCTTTCTTT.

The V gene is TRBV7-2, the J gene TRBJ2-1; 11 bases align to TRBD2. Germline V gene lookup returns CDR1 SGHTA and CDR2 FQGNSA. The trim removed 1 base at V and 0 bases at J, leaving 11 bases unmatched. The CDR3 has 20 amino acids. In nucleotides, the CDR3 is TGTGCCAGCAGCTTAGGTGTTAGCGGGAGGGCCGGGAGCTCCTACAATGAGCAGTTCTTC. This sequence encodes CASSLGVSGRAGSSYNEQFF.

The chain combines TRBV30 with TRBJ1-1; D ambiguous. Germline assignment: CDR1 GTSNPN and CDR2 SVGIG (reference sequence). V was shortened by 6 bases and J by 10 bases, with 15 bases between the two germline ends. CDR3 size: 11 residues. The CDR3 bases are TGTGCCTGTTCCCACGGCGCGGCAGCTTTCTTT. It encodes CACSHGAAAFF.

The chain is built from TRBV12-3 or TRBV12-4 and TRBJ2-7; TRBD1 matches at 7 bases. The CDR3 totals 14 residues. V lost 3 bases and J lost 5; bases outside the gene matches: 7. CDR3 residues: CASSLQGVWDEQYF. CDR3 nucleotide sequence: TGTGCCAGCAGTTTGCAGGGGGTATGGGACGAGCAGTACTTC.

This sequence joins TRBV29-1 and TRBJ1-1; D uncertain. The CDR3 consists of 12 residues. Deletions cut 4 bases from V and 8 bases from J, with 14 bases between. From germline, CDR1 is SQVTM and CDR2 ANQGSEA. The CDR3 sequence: CSVVSIGAEAFF. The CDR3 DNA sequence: TGCAGCGTTGTTAGTATCGGAGCGGAAGCTTTCTTT.

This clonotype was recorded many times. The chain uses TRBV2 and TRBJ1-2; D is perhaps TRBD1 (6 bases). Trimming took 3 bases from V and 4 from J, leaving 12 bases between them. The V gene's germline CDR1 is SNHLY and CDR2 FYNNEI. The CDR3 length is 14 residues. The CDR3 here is CASSEEQGPYGYTF. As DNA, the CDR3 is TGTGCCAGCAGTGAGGAACAGGGTCCCTATGGCTACACCTTC.

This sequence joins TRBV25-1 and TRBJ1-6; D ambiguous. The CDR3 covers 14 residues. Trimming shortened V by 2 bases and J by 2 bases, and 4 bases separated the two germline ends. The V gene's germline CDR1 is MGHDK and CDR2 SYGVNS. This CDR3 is CASSEPAYNSPLHF. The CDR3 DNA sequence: TGTGCCAGCAGTGAACCAGCCTATAATTCACCCCTCCACTTT.

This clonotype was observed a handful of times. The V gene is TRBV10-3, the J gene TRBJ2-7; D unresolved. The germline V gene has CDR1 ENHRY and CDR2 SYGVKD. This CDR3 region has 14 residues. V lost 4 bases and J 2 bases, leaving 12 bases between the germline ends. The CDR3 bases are TGTGCCATCAGTGGAGGTCGTAATCCCTACGAGCAGTACTTC. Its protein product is CAISGGRNPYEQYF.

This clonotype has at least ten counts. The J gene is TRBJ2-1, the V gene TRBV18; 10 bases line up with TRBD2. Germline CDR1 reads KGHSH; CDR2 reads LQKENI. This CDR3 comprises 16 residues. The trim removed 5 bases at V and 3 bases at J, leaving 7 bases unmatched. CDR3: CASSSLAGDYYNEQFF. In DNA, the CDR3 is TGTGCCAGCTCATCCCTAGCGGGAGATTACTACAATGAGCAGTTCTTC.

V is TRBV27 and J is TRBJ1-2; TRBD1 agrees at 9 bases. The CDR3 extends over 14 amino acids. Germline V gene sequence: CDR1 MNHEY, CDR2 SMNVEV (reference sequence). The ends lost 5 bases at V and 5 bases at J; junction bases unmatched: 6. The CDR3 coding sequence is TGTGCCAGCAGTCCAGGGGACAGGGTTTATGGCTACACCTTC. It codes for CASSPGDRVYGYTF.

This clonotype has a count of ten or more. The CDR3 coding sequence is TGTGCCAGCAGCCCCCCGGGCGGGACGAACACCGGGGAGCTGTTTTTT. It is translated as CASSPPGGTNTGELFF. V usage is TRBV14 and J usage is TRBJ2-2; tentative D call: TRBD2 (6 bases). This CDR3 is built from 16 residues. Trimming took 4 bases from V and 0 from J, leaving 12 bases between them. CDR1 and CDR2 from the germline V gene are SGHDN and FVKESK.

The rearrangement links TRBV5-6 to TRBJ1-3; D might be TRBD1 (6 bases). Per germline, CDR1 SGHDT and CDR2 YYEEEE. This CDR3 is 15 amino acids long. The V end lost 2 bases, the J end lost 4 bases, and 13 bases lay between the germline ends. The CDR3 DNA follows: TGTGCCAGCAGCTTCGCGGGGGCGCAAGGAAACACCATATATTTT. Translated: CASSFAGAQGNTIYF.

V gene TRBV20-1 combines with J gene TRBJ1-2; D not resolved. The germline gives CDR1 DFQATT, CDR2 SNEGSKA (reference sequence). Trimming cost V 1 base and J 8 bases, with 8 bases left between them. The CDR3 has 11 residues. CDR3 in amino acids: CSARGTGGYTF. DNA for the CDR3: TGCAGTGCTAGAGGCACGGGGGGCTACACCTTC.

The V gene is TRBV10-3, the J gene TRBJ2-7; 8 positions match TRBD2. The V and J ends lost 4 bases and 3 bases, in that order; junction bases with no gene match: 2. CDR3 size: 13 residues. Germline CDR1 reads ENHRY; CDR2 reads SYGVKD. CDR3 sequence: CAISVSGGYEQYF. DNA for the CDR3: TGTGCCATCAGTGTAAGCGGGGGCTACGAGCAGTACTTC.

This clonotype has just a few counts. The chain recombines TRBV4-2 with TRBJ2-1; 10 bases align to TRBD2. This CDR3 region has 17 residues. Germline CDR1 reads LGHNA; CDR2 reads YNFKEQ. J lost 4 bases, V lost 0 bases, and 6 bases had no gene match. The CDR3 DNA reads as TGTGCCAGCAGCCAAGATATACAGACTAGCGGGTACAATGAGCAGTTCTTC. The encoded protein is CASSQDIQTSGYNEQFF.

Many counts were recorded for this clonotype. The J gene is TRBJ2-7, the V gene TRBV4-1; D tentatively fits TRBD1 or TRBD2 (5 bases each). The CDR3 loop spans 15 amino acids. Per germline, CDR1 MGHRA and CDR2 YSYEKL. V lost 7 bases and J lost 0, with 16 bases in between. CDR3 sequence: CASTPRGSSSYEQYF. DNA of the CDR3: TGCGCCAGCACGCCCCGGGGCAGCAGCTCCTACGAGCAGTACTTC.

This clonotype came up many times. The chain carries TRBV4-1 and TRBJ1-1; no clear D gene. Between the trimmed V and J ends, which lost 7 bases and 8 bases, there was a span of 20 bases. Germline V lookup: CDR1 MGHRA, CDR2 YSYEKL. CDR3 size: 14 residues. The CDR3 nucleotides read TGCGCCAGCAACCCCAGTTGGCAGACTGGCGAAGCTTTCTTT. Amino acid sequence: CASNPSWQTGEAFF.

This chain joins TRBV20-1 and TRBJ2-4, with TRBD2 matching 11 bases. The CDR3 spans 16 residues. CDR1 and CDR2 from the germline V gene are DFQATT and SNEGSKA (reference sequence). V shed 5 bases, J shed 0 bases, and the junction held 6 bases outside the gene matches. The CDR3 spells CSAAGTSGLAKNIQYF. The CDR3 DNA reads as TGCAGTGCTGCCGGGACTAGCGGACTAGCCAAAAACATTCAGTACTTC.

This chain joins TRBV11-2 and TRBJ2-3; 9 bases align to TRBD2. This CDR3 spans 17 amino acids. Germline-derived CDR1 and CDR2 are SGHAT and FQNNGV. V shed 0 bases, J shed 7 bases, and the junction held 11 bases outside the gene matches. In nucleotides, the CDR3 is TGTGCCAGCAGCTTAGATGATAGCGGGAGTAGAACCAATACGCAGTATTTT. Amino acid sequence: CASSLDDSGSRTNTQYF.

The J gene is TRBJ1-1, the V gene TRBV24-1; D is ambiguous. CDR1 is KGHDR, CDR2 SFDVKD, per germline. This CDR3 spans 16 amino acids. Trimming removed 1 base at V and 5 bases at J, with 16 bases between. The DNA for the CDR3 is TGTGCCACCAGTGATTTTGCCGAAAAACAACCAACTGAAGCTTTCTTT. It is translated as CATSDFAEKQPTEAFF.

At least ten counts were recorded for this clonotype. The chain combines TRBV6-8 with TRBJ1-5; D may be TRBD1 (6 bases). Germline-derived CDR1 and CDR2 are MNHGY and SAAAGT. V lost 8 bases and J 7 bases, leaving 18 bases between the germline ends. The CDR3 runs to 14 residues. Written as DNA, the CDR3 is TGTGCCAGCGCCCCGGGACATCGCGGGCAGCCCCAGCATTTT. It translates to CASAPGHRGQPQHF.

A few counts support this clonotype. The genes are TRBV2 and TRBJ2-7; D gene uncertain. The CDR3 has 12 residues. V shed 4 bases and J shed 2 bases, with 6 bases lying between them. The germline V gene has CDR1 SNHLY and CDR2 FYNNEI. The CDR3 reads CASSGDAYEQYF. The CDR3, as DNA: TGTGCCAGCAGTGGCGACGCCTACGAGCAGTACTTC.

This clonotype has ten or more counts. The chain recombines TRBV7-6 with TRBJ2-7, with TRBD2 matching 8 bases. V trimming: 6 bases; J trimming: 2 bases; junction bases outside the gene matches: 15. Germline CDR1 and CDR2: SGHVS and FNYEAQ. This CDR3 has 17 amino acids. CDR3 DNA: TGTGCCAGCAGTCTTGAACCCCCGGGACTAGTTACCTACGAGCAGTACTTC. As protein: CASSLEPPGLVTYEQYF.

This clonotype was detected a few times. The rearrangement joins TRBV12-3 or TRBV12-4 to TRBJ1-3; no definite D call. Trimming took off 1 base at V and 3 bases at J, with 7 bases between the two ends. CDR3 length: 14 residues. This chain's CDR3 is CASSLGVGGNTIYF. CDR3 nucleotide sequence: TGTGCCAGCAGTTTAGGAGTAGGTGGAAACACCATATATTTT.

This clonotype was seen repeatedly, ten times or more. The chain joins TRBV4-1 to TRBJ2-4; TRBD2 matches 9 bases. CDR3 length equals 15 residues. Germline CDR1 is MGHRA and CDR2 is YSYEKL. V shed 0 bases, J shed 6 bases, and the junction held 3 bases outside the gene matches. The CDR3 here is CASSQEGLARNIQYF. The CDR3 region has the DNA TGCGCCAGCAGCCAAGAAGGACTAGCGAGAAACATTCAGTACTTC.